These 19 T cell receptor beta chains originate from one sample sequenced in a study of blood T cell repertoires in COVID-19. Generated by immunoSEQ multiplex PCR, the TCRdb table keeps only in-frame clones and is missing some. The top ten hold less than 5.5% of the sample, which has tens of thousands of clones, 79% seen once. Sequencing was carried out using peripheral blood. The receptors originated from an elderly woman with active or convalescent COVID-19.

This chain joins TRBV6-2 or TRBV6-3 and TRBJ1-5; TRBD1 is a possible D gene (5 bases). Trimming shortened V by 5 bases and J by 5 bases, and 16 bases separated the two germline ends. This CDR3 is 15 amino acids long. CDR1 is MNHEY and CDR2 is SVGEGT in the germline V gene. Here the CDR3 DNA reads TGTGCCAGCAGTGGACACCGGCCTCCCGATCAGCCCCAGCATTTT. Amino acids: CASSGHRPPDQPQHF.

The chain couples TRBV7-2 to TRBJ1-2, with D possibly TRBD1 on 5 matching bases. The CDR3 is made up of 15 amino acids. The germline V gene has CDR1 SGHTA and CDR2 FQGNSA. Trimming removed 4 bases at V and 4 bases at J, with 16 bases between. The CDR3 bases are TGTGCCAGCAGCTATAGTGTCGACAGCCTCTATGGCTACACCTTC. Protein sequence: CASSYSVDSLYGYTF.

The chain joins TRBV18 to TRBJ2-7, with 9 bases fitting TRBD1. J lost 6 bases, V lost 2 bases, and 2 bases had no gene match. CDR1 and CDR2 (germline): KGHSH, LQKENI. CDR3 length: 13 amino acids. The CDR3 protein is CASSPGTGREQYF. The CDR3 DNA reads TGTGCCAGCTCACCAGGGACAGGGCGCGAGCAGTACTTC.

The V and J genes are TRBV30 and TRBJ1-2; D possibly corresponds to TRBD1 (6 bases). The CDR3 runs 13 residues. Between the trimmed V and J ends, which lost 0 bases and 4 bases, there was a span of 9 bases. CDR1 is GTSNPN, CDR2 SVGIG, per germline (reference sequence). CDR3 in amino acids: CAWSVLGAYGYTF. CDR3 bases: TGTGCCTGGAGTGTACTGGGGGCCTATGGCTACACCTTC.

This rearrangement joins TRBV10-3 to TRBJ2-7, with D possibly TRBD1 on 5 matching bases. The CDR3 sequence is 11 residues long. V lost 6 bases and J lost 6, with 9 bases in between. CDR1 and CDR2 (germline): ENHRY, SYGVKD. The CDR3 nucleotides read TGTGCCATCAGCGAGCAGGGCGAGCAGTACTTC. This sequence encodes CAISEQGEQYF.

V is TRBV19 and J is TRBJ1-5, with D tentatively TRBD1 (6 bases). CDR3 length equals 13 residues. Germline V gives CDR1 LNHDA, CDR2 SQIVND (reference sequence). The V end lost 3 bases, the J end lost 6 bases, and 9 bases lay between the germline ends. The CDR3 here is CASSITGSQPQHF. The CDR3 DNA reads TGTGCCAGTAGTATCACAGGGAGTCAGCCCCAGCATTTT.

This chain uses TRBV24-1 with TRBJ1-2, with TRBD1 identical over 9 bases. The ends lost 3 bases at V and 2 bases at J; junction bases unmatched: 3. Per germline, CDR1 KGHDR and CDR2 SFDVKD. The CDR3 has 15 residues. The CDR3: CATSDPGTGNYGYTF. CDR3 DNA sequence: TGTGCCACCAGTGATCCAGGGACAGGGAACTATGGCTACACCTTC.

This clone was counted a single time. The chain uses TRBV14 and TRBJ2-1; 9 bases line up with TRBD2. Germline V gene data show CDR1 as SGHDN and CDR2 as FVKESK. The CDR3 runs to 15 residues. J lost 5 bases, V lost 4 bases, and 6 bases had no gene match. The CDR3 here is CASSRGTSWNNEQFF. DNA for the CDR3: TGTGCCAGCAGCCGCGGGACTAGCTGGAACAATGAGCAGTTCTTC.

This clone was recorded once. The chain recombines TRBV6-5 with TRBJ2-3; 11 bases match TRBD2. The length of the CDR3 is 15 residues. Germline V gene sequence: CDR1 MNHEY, CDR2 SVGAGI. V dropped 6 bases and J dropped 6; count of bases not matched to a gene: 8. The CDR3 reads CASRRTSGGVDTQYF. CDR3 nucleotides: TGTGCCAGCAGGCGAACTAGCGGGGGAGTTGATACGCAGTATTTT.

The V gene is TRBV5-1, the J gene TRBJ2-2, with TRBD1 identical over 8 bases. CDR3 length equals 15 residues. Looked up from germline, CDR1 is SGHRS and CDR2 is YFSETQ. V shed 2 bases, J shed 4 bases, and the junction held 4 bases outside the gene matches. The CDR3 reads CASSFQGAGTGELFF. The CDR3 bases are TGCGCCAGCAGCTTTCAGGGGGCCGGCACCGGGGAGCTGTTTTTT.

The chain recombines TRBV7-9 with TRBJ1-4; possible D gene TRBD1, 5 bases. The CDR3 extends over 14 amino acids. Germline V CDR1 and CDR2: SEHNR, FQNEAQ (reference sequence). Trimming took 4 bases from V and 8 from J, leaving 14 bases between them. CDR3 coding DNA: TGTGCCAGCAGCTCTGGGGGGGTTTGGGAAAAACTGTTTTTT. Its protein is CASSSGGVWEKLFF. Based on the CDR3 plus reference TRBV7-9 and TRBJ1-4, the full variable domain is DTGVSQNPRHKITKRGQNVTFRCDPISEHNRLYWYRQTLGQGPEFLTYFQNEAQLEKSRLLSDRFSAERPKGSFSTLEIQRTEQGDSAMYLCASSSGGVWEKLFFGSGTQLSVL.

This chain links TRBV5-1 with TRBJ1-4, with D perhaps matching TRBD1 (6 bases). The CDR3 length is 17 residues. V was clipped by 5 bases and J by 8 bases, with 25 bases between them. In germline, CDR1 is SGHRS, CDR2 YFSETQ. The CDR3 sequence: CASRGGKSDGAWEKLFF. CDR3 DNA sequence: TGCGCCAGCAGAGGGGGAAAAAGTGACGGAGCCTGGGAAAAACTGTTTTTT.

This clone was observed once. The chain combines TRBV18 with TRBJ2-3, with a tentative D call TRBD2 (7 bases). The CDR3 is 14 amino acids. V was cut by 3 bases and J by 4 bases, with 11 bases left in between. Per the germline V gene, CDR1 is KGHSH and CDR2 is LQKENI. DNA for the CDR3: TGTGCCAGCTCACCGGGGGCGGGAGCAGATACGCAGTATTTT. This codes for CASSPGAGADTQYF.

The chain joins TRBV28 to TRBJ2-7; tentative D call: TRBD2 (5 bases). The CDR3 has 14 residues. Per the germline V gene, CDR1 is MDHEN and CDR2 is SYDVKM. With 3 bases removed from V and 4 bases from J, the gap between germline ends came to 13 bases. CDR3 protein: CASSLPGITYEQYF. The CDR3 DNA sequence: TGTGCCAGCAGTTTGCCCGGGATCACGTACGAGCAGTACTTC.

CDR3 sequence reads: CAWSVNNFNLAGFTDTQYF. The CDR3 DNA is TGTGCCTGGAGTGTAAACAACTTCAACCTAGCGGGTTTCACAGATACGCAGTATTTT. The rearrangement joins TRBV30 to TRBJ2-3; TRBD2 aligns across 8 bases. Germline V lookup: CDR1 GTSNPN, CDR2 SVGIG (reference sequence). CDR3 size: 19 residues. Unmatched junction bases numbered 16, after V lost 0 bases and J lost 2 bases. The full variable domain, its missing parts supplied by reference TRBV30 and TRBJ2-3, is SQTIHQWPATLVQPVGSPLSLECTVEGTSNPNLYWYRQAAGRGLQLLFYSVGIGQISSEVPQNLSASRPQDRQFILSSKKLLLSDSGFYLCAWSVNNFNLAGFTDTQYFGPGTRLTVL.

J is TRBJ2-1 and V is TRBV5-1; 9 nucleotides match TRBD1. This CDR3 comprises 15 residues. Looked up from germline, CDR1 is SGHRS and CDR2 is YFSETQ. With V trimmed by 1 base and J by 7 bases, 6 bases remained unmatched. DNA for the CDR3: TGCGCCAGCAGCTTGATCGGGACAGGGTATAATGAGCAGTTCTTC. Amino acid sequence: CASSLIGTGYNEQFF.

The chain recombines TRBV19 with TRBJ2-7; 9 bases are shared with TRBD2. CDR3 size: 14 residues. The trim removed 5 bases at V and 5 bases at J, leaving 7 bases unmatched. Germline loops: CDR1 LNHDA, CDR2 SQIVND (reference sequence). CDR3 sequence reads: CASSVSGSIHEQYF. In DNA form, the CDR3 reads TGTGCCAGTAGTGTTAGCGGGAGTATCCACGAGCAGTACTTC.

V usage is TRBV29-1 and J usage is TRBJ2-3, with 10 positions matching TRBD2. V shed 1 base, J shed 0 bases, and the junction held 4 bases outside the gene matches. From germline, CDR1 is SQVTM and CDR2 ANQGSEA. The CDR3 spans 16 residues. CDR3 bases: TGCAGCGTTGAAGGACTAGCGGGCCAAAGCACAGATACGCAGTATTTT. This translates into CSVEGLAGQSTDTQYF.

The chain combines TRBV27 with TRBJ2-2, with 16 nucleotides matching TRBD2. There are 18 residues in the CDR3. Germline trimming cut 5 bases from V and 8 bases from J; bases unmatched to any gene: 11. Germline V gene data show CDR1 as MNHEY and CDR2 as SMNVEV (reference sequence). The CDR3 DNA reads as TGTGCCAGCAGTCATCCGGGACTAGCGGGGGGGCCTGCAGGGGAGCTGTTTTTT. It is translated as CASSHPGLAGGPAGELFF.